What follows describes a single T cell receptor beta chain. Its antigen is currently unknown. Sequencing used immunoSEQ multiplex PCR; TCRdb keeps in-frame clones, though not all of them. The sample has 10,000 to 15,000 clones, under 80% seen once. This entry is derived from a study of cytotoxic CD8 clonotypes in ibrutinib-treated CLL. Overall study results and limits: Higher clonality was seen at ibrutinib response and a return toward baseline at progression. Baseline clonality exceeded age-matched healthy donors and tracked circulating CD8+ T-cell counts.

This sample comprised PBMCs, obtained before ibrutinib treatment. The clonotype comes from a human donor with chronic lymphocytic leukemia.

CDR3 loop: CASSYGADYNEQFF. CDR3 in DNA: TGTGCCAGCAGTTACGGCGCAGACTACAATGAGCAGTTCTTC. The chain uses TRBV6-5 and TRBJ2-1, with D uncertain. The CDR3 consists of 14 residues. The germline V gene has CDR1 MNHEY and CDR2 SVGAGI. V lost 2 bases, J lost 3 bases, and 8 bases lay in between.